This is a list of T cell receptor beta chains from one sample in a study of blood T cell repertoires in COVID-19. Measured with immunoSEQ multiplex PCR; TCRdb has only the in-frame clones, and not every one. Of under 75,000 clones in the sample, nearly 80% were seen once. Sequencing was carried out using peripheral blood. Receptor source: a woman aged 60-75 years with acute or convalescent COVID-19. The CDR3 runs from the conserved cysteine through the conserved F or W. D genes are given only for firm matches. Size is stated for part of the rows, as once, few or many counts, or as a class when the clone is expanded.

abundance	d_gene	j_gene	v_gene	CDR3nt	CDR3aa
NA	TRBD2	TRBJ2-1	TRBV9	TGTGCCAGCAGCGGAGAGGGAGGGTCAGAAGGCAATGAGCAGTTCTTC	CASSGEGGSEGNEQFF
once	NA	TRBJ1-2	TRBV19	TGTGCCAGTAGTATAATAGGAGACCAAGGGGCTGGCTACACCTTC	CASSIIGDQGAGYTF
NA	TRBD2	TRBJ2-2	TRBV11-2	TGTGCCAGCAGCCTCACTAGCGGGGTCGGCACCGGGGAGCTGTTTTTT	CASSLTSGVGTGELFF
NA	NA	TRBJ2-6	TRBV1	TGCACCAGCAGCCAAGATCTTCGGGGAGCCGGGGCCAACGTCCTGACTTTC	CTSSQDLRGAGANVLTF
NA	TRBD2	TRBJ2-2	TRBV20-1	TGCAGTGCAAGTAGTGAGCGGGGCTCGAACACCGGGGAGCTGTTTTTT	CSASSERGSNTGELFF
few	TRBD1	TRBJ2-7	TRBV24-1	TGTGCCACCAGCAGGGACAGGGGGCCGCGAGAGCAGTACTTC	CATSRDRGPREQYF
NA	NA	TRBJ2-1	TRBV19	TGTGCCAGTAGTATAGGGGGCCCCTACAATGAGCAGTTCTTC	CASSIGGPYNEQFF
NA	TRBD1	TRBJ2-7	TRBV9	TGTGCCAGCAGCCGATACAGGGGCTCTGTCGAAGAGCAGTACTTC	CASSRYRGSVEEQYF
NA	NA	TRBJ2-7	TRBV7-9	TGTGCCAGCAGCCCGGCAGGGTCCCTCACGCAGTACTTC	CASSPAGSLTQYF
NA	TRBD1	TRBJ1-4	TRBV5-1	TGCGCCAGCAGCTTGGAAGGGGGCACTGAAAAACTGTTTTTT	CASSLEGGTEKLFF
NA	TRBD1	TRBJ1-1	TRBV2	TGTGCCAGCAGGCACAGGGGGCTTGACACTGAAGCTTTCTTT	CASRHRGLDTEAFF
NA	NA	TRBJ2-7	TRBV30	TGTGCCTGGATTGTAGGGGCCCACGAGCAGTACTTC	CAWIVGAHEQYF
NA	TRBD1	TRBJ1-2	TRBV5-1	TGCGCCAGCAGCCCTGGACAGGGCCGACCTAACTATGGCTACACCTTC	CASSPGQGRPNYGYTF
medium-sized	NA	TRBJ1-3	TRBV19	TGTGCCAGTAGGGTCACTGGTTCTGGAAACACCATATATTTT	CASRVTGSGNTIYF
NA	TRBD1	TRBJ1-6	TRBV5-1	TGCGCCAGCAGCCCCCGGGACAGGGCAAATTCACCCCTCCACTTT	CASSPRDRANSPLHF
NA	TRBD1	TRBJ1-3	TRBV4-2	TGTGCCAGCAGCCACCCCGGGACAGGGGGAAACACCATATATTTT	CASSHPGTGGNTIYF
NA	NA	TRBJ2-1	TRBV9	TGTGCCAGCAGCGTAGGAGAAAATGAGCAGTTCTTC	CASSVGENEQFF
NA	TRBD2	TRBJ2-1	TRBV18	TGTGCCAGCTCACGGGGACTAGCGGGCGACTACAATGAGCAGTTCTTC	CASSRGLAGDYNEQFF